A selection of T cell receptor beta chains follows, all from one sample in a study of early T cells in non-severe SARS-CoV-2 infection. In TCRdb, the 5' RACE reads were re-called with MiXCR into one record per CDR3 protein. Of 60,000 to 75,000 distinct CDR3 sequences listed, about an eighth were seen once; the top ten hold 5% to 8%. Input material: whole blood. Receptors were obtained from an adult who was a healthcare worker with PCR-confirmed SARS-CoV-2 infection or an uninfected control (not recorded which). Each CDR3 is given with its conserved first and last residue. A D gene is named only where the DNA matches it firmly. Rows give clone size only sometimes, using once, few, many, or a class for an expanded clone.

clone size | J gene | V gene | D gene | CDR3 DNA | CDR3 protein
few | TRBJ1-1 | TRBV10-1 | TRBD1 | TGCGCCAGCAGTGATATTCCGGGACAGGGGAACACTGAAGCTTTCTTT | CASSDIPGQGNTEAFF
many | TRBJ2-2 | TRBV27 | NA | TGTGCCAGCGGCTGGGTCGGCGGGGAGCTGTTTTTT | CASGWVGGELFF
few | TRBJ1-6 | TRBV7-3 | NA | TGTGCCAGCAGCTTAGGGGCGGGGGCTAATTCACCCCTCCACTTT | CASSLGAGANSPLHF
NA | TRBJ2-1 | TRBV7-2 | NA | TGTGCCAGCAGCTTAGTGACCTTTACCAATGAGCAGTTCTTC | CASSLVTFTNEQFF
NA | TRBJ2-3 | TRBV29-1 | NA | TGCAGCTATGGGACGGAGGGGGATACGCAGTATTTT | CSYGTEGDTQYF
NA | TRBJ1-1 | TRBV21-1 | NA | TGTGCCAGCAGCCGCGTAGGGTTGAACACTGAAGCTTTCTTT | CASSRVGLNTEAFF
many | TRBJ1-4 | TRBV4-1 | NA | TGCGCCAGCAGCGCGTTAGGAAAGGGAGAAAAACTGTTTTTT | CASSALGKGEKLFF
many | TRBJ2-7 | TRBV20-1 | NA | TGCAGTGCTAGAGACGTCATTGGACATCCTGAGCAGTACTTC | CSARDVIGHPEQYF
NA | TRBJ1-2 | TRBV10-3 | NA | TGTGCCATCCGTGCGGGGGCGGATGGCTACACCTTC | CAIRAGADGYTF
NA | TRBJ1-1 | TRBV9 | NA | TGTGCCAGCAGCGCTGTAGCGACGGCCGGCACTGAAGCTTTCTTT | CASSAVATAGTEAFF
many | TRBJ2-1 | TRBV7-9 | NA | TGTGCCAGCAGCGTAGGGGGACACAACGAGCAGTTCTTC | CASSVGGHNEQFF
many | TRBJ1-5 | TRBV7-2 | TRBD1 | TGTGCCAGCAGCTCGTCCGGGACAGGGGTACAGCCCCAGCATTTT | CASSSSGTGVQPQHF
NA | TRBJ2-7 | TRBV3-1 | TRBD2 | TGTGCCAGCAGCCAAAAAGCGGGAGGCTCCTACGAGCAGTACTTC | CASSQKAGGSYEQYF
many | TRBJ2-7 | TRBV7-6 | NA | TGTGCCAGCAGCTTAGATTCAGGACCGGTCTATTACGAGCAGTACTTC | CASSLDSGPVYYEQYF
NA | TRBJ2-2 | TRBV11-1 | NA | TGTGCCAGCAGCCGGTTCGCCCGAGACGGGGAGCTGTTTTTT | CASSRFARDGELFF
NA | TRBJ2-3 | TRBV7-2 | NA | TGTGCCAGCAGCCTAGGGACCCATTCAGATACGCAGTATTTT | CASSLGTHSDTQYF
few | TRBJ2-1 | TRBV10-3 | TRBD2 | TGTGCCACCCGTCAGCGGGGCAGCTCCTACAATGAGCAGTTCTTC | CATRQRGSSYNEQFF
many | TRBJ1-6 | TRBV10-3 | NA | TGTGCCATCAGTGACGGGGGTAATAATTCACCCCTCCACTTT | CAISDGGNNSPLHF
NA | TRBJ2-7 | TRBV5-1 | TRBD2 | TGCGCCAGCAGCTTGGAAGCGGGGCCTTTCTACGAGCAGTACTTC | CASSLEAGPFYEQYF
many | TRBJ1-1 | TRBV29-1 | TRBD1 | TGCAGCGTTCCTAGACAGGGGTTTGACACTGAAGCTTTCTTT | CSVPRQGFDTEAFF
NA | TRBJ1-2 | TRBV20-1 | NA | TGCAGTGCTAGGTACCGTAACTATGGCTACACCTTC | CSARYRNYGYTF
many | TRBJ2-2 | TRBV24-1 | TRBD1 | TGTGCCACCAGTGGGTCGGGACAGGGTGTTCCTTTGAACACCGGGGAGCTGTTTTTT | CATSGSGQGVPLNTGELFF
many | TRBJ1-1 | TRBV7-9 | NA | TGTGCCAGCAGTCAGGACACCTTGGGAACTGAAGCTTTCTTT | CASSQDTLGTEAFF
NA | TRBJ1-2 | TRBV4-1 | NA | TGCGCCAGCAGCCAGGGGGCTCGTGGCTACACCTTC | CASSQGARGYTF
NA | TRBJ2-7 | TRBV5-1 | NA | TGCGCCAGCAGCGTCGGCCTTGGGGCTGGTGAGCAGTACTTC | CASSVGLGAGEQYF
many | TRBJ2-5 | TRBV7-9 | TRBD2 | TGTGCCAGCACCAATGGAGCGGGGGGCCAAGAGACCCAGTACTTC | CASTNGAGGQETQYF
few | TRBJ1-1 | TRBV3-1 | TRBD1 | TGTGCCAGCAGCCATGGACAGGGTGGAACTGAAGCTTTCTTT | CASSHGQGGTEAFF
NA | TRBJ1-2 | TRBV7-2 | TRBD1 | TGTGCCAGCAGCTTAGAAGGGACAGCAATCTATGGCTACACCTTC | CASSLEGTAIYGYTF
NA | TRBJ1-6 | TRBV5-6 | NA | TGTGCCAGCAGCACCCGAGGGGGGGTGATGGATTCACCCCTCCACTTT | CASSTRGGVMDSPLHF
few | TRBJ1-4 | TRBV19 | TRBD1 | TGTGCCAGTAGTAGGATGGGACAGGGGGCGAAACTGTTTTTT | CASSRMGQGAKLFF
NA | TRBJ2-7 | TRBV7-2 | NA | TGTGCCAGCAGCTTAGTGCCTAGCGTTTGGGGCTACGAGCAGTACTTC | CASSLVPSVWGYEQYF
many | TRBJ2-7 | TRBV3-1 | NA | TGTGCCAGCAGTCGACAGATTCCCAGCGAGCAGTACTTC | CASSRQIPSEQYF
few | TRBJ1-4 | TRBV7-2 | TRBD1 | TGTGCCAGCAGCTTGAAGGGGGCGGAAAAACTGTTTTTT | CASSLKGAEKLFF
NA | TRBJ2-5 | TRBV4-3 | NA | TGCGCCAGCAGCCAAGGGACGGCCTCTAAGGGGGAGACCCAGTACTTC | CASSQGTASKGETQYF
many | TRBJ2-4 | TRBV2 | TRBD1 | TGTGCCAGCAGTGAAGTGACAGGGATGTTTGGGGCCAAAAACATTCAGTACTTC | CASSEVTGMFGAKNIQYF
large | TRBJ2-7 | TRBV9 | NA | TGTGCCAGCAGCGCTTCGACAGGCGACTACGAGCAGTACTTC | CASSASTGDYEQYF
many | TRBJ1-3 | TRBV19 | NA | TGTGCCAGTGGAAATTGGGGGGCAGGCCGCGGAAACACCATATATTTT | CASGNWGAGRGNTIYF
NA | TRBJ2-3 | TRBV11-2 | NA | TGTGCCAGCAGCACCGACGTACCCCCCGTTACGCAGTATTTT | CASSTDVPPVTQYF
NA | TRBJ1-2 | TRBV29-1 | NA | TGCAGCGTTGAAGATCGCGGCAGGTGGTCGTATGGCTACACCTTC | CSVEDRGRWSYGYTF
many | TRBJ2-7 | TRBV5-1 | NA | TGCGCCAGCAGCTTGGGCGGGAAGCCGCCCGGCGAGCAGTACTTC | CASSLGGKPPGEQYF
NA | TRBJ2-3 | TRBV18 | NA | TGTGTCAGCTCACTCCGACAGTCAGTTACAGATACGCAGTATTTT | CVSSLRQSVTDTQYF
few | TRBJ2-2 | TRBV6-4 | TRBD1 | TGTGCCAGCAGGAGGGACAGCACCGGGGAGCTGTTTTTT | CASRRDSTGELFF
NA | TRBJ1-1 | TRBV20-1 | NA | TGCAGTGCTAGAGATGGCATGAACACTGAAGCTTTCTTT | CSARDGMNTEAFF
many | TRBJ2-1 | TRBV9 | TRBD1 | TGTGCCAGCAGCGTCAGACAGGGTCGGTACAATGAGCAGTTCTTC | CASSVRQGRYNEQFF
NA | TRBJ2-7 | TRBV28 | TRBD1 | TGTGCCAGCAGCGGGACAGCGTCCTACGAGCAGTACTTC | CASSGTASYEQYF
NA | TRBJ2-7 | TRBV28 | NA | TGTGCCAGCAACCACGGGAGCTCCTACGAGCAGTACTTC | CASNHGSSYEQYF